Given below is one T cell receptor beta chain in context. The PCR ran on 60 Vbeta and 13 Jbeta primers. Produced via immunoSEQ multiplex PCR; TCRdb's table is partial and in-frame only. The data contain more than 95,000 clones, nearly 15% of them singletons. These data are taken from a study of cytomegalovirus exposure and HLA in healthy donors. The CDR3 is 15 amino acids. CDR1 and CDR2 (germline): SGHNT, YYREEE (reference sequence). V was shortened by 0 bases and J by 2 bases, with 12 bases between the two germline ends. The sequencing input was PBMCs. J is TRBJ2-7 and V is TRBV5-4; weak D call: TRBD1 (5 bases). The TCR sequence derives from a female donor in good health and CMV-seronegative. CDR3 sequence reads: CASSLEGRATYEQYF. The DNA for the CDR3 is TGTGCCAGCAGCTTGGAAGGCAGGGCCACCTACGAGCAGTACTTC.